This T cell receptor beta chain stems from a study of T cell responses to AZD1222 COVID-19 vaccine. Findings of the study overall: Seropositive at baseline were only a handful of AZD1222 recipients. Samples come after the peak T cell response, not at day 14.

Only in-frame clones appear in the TCRdb table, and some are missing; sequencing was by immunoSEQ multiplex PCR. Of over 150,000 clones listed, around 90% are singletons. Note on this clone: Its antigen is currently unknown.

V shed 6 bases and J 6 bases; nucleotides not matched to a gene: 2. Germline assignment: CDR1 SNHLY and CDR2 FYNNEI. The CDR3 has 13 amino acids. The gene calls are TRBV2 and TRBJ1-2, with 12 bases fitting TRBD1. The source of this sequence is an adult in good health. The sample in question was peripheral blood, obtained on day 0 of AZD1222 vaccination. CDR3 sequence: CASRGTGGDGYTF. Written as DNA, the CDR3 is TGTGCCAGCAGGGGGACAGGGGGCGATGGCTACACCTTC.